This passage covers 25 T cell receptor beta chains from one sample sequenced in a study of T cells in localized non-small cell lung cancer. Sequencing was performed with immunoSEQ multiplex PCR; in TCRdb, only in-frame clones are kept and a portion is missing. Among just under 20,000 clones, about 89% were seen once, and the ten largest hold more than 7.5%. The sequencing here drew on peripheral blood, taken before any cancer treatment. The receptors come from a man aged 40 to 70 with stage I lung adenocarcinoma.

This chain connects TRBV4-1 to TRBJ1-2; D is possibly TRBD1 (6 bases). The CDR3 extends over 15 amino acids. From germline, CDR1 is MGHRA and CDR2 YSYEKL. The V and J ends lost 1 base and 6 bases respectively, with 15 bases between them. The CDR3 sequence: CASSQVRVGGDGYTF. Written as DNA, the CDR3 is TGCGCCAGCAGCCAAGTCCGGGTGGGGGGCGATGGCTACACCTTC.

The rearrangement links TRBV5-1 to TRBJ2-3, with 10 nucleotides matching TRBD2. The CDR3 length is 14 residues. After removal of 3 bases from V and 5 bases from J, the junction contained 3 bases not matched to a gene. Germline values: CDR1 SGHRS, CDR2 YFSETQ. The CDR3 reads CASSSIAGGDTQYF. The CDR3 DNA reads as TGCGCCAGCAGCTCGATAGCGGGAGGAGATACGCAGTATTTT.

The chain recombines TRBV5-1 with TRBJ1-2, with D perhaps matching TRBD1 (6 bases). This CDR3 comprises 13 residues. Trimming left V 9 bases short and J 8 bases short, with 20 bases between. Germline CDR1 reads SGHRS; CDR2 reads YFSETQ. CDR3 residues: CAIREKGDWGYTF. CDR3 bases: TGCGCCATCCGGGAGAAGGGGGACTGGGGCTACACCTTC. Full variable domain (remainder filled in from reference TRBV5-1 and TRBJ1-2): KAGVTQTPRYLIKTRGQQVTLSCSPISGHRSVSWYQQTPGQGLQFLFEYFSETQRNKGNFPGRFSGRQFSNSRSEMNVSTLELGDSALYLCAIREKGDWGYTFGSGTRLTVV.

The chain is built from TRBV4-2 and TRBJ2-5; no reliable D call. The CDR3 length is 11 residues. CDR1 is LGHNA, CDR2 YNFKEQ, per germline. Between the trimmed V and J ends, which lost 4 bases and 1 base, there was a span of 1 base. This CDR3 reads CASSLQETQYF. The CDR3 DNA reads TGTGCCAGCAGCCTCCAAGAGACCCAGTACTTC.

Here the CDR3 DNA reads TGTGCCAGCAGCCCGGACGGAGGGCACACAGATACGCAGTATTTT. Amino acid sequence: CASSPDGGHTDTQYF. The rearrangement joins TRBV6-5 to TRBJ2-3; perhaps TRBD2 as D (6 bases). CDR1 is MNHEY and CDR2 is SVGAGI in the germline V gene. The CDR3 loop spans 15 amino acids. The V gene lost 6 bases and the J gene lost 2 bases, with 15 bases spanning the gap.

The chain couples TRBV30 to TRBJ1-3, with 9 bases that match TRBD1. V was clipped by 5 bases and J by 0 bases; unmatched bases: 11. The CDR3 sequence is 17 residues long. The germline V gene encodes CDR1 GTSNPN and CDR2 SVGIG (reference sequence). Here the CDR3 DNA reads TGTGCCTGGGGGGACAGGGAACGAGGTTTCTCTGGAAACACCATATATTTT. Protein sequence: CAWGDRERGFSGNTIYF.

The chain links TRBV7-2 to TRBJ1-1, with unresolved D. The V gene's germline CDR1 is SGHTA and CDR2 FQGNSA. The CDR3 is 12 amino acids. V lost 0 bases, J lost 14 bases, and 13 bases lay in between. This chain's CDR3 is CASSLALGEKFF. CDR3 DNA: TGTGCCAGCAGCTTAGCGCTGGGAGAGAAATTCTTT.

This chain connects TRBV7-8 to TRBJ2-2, with a weak D call TRBD1 (6 bases). Germline-derived CDR1 and CDR2 are SGHVS and FQNEAQ. This CDR3 has 15 amino acids. Deletions cut 1 base from V and 4 bases from J, with 10 bases between. CDR3 in amino acids: CASSLVGAGTGELFF. The CDR3 nucleotides read TGTGCCAGCAGCTTAGTGGGGGCTGGCACCGGGGAGCTGTTTTTT.

The chain employs TRBV27 and TRBJ1-2; D is undetermined. Deletions cut 5 bases from V and 5 bases from J, with 30 bases between. The CDR3 has 19 amino acids. Germline CDR1 and CDR2: MNHEY and SMNVEV (reference sequence). In nucleotides, the CDR3 is TGTGCCAGCAGTCTTTCCCCTCTGAGGTTGGCTGAGGATCGTTATGGCTACACCTTC. Encoded protein: CASSLSPLRLAEDRYGYTF.

This clone was seen more than once but under ten times. The V and J genes are TRBV11-2 and TRBJ1-1; no clear D gene. The ends were cut back, 0 bases at V and 1 base at J, with 9 bases in the middle. CDR3 length equals 15 residues. Germline V gene lookup returns CDR1 SGHAT and CDR2 FQNNGV. CDR3 sequence: CASSLDLGPNTEAFF. CDR3 in DNA: TGTGCCAGCAGCTTAGATCTAGGACCGAACACTGAAGCTTTCTTT.

V is TRBV5-1 and J is TRBJ1-1, with D possibly being TRBD1 (5 bases). CDR1 SGHRS and CDR2 YFSETQ come from the germline V gene. CDR3 length: 13 residues. The V end was cut by 0 bases, the J end by 4 bases, with 7 bases between. The CDR3 loop reads CASSLGGSTEAFF. The CDR3 DNA follows: TGCGCCAGCAGCTTGGGGGGGAGCACTGAAGCTTTCTTT.

Only one count was recorded for this clone. V gene TRBV6-6 combines with J gene TRBJ2-7; 8 bases line up with TRBD1. V lost 10 bases, J lost 3 bases, and 5 bases stayed unmatched. Germline lookup yields CDR1 MNHNY and CDR2 SVGAGI (reference sequence). The CDR3 spans 12 residues. The CDR3 protein is CATQTGDYEQYF. DNA of the CDR3: TGTGCCACCCAGACAGGGGACTACGAGCAGTACTTC.

This chain uses TRBV19 with TRBJ1-1; D is perhaps TRBD1 (6 bases). Germline V gives CDR1 LNHDA, CDR2 SQIVND (reference sequence). This CDR3 spans 15 amino acids. V shed 6 bases and J shed 1 base, with 15 bases lying between them. In nucleotides, the CDR3 is TGTGCCAGTAGAGAACAGGGTCAGAGGAACACTGAAGCTTTCTTT. Encoded protein: CASREQGQRNTEAFF.

This chain joins TRBV2 and TRBJ2-1; a weak D match, TRBD2 (7 bases). CDR3 length equals 13 residues. V was trimmed by 6 bases and J by 6 bases, leaving 12 bases between them. Germline values: CDR1 SNHLY, CDR2 FYNNEI. Here the CDR3 DNA reads TGTGCCAGCAGGGGGGGGCTAGTCAATGAGCAGTTCTTC. Translation gives CASRGGLVNEQFF.

This clone has a single count. The chain carries TRBV6-5 and TRBJ1-2, with D tentatively TRBD1 (5 bases). The CDR3 is made up of 12 amino acids. Germline CDR1 is MNHEY and CDR2 is SVGAGI. V lost 4 bases, J lost 2 bases, and 5 bases lay in between. CDR3 amino acids: CASSWGNYGYTF. CDR3 nucleotides: TGTGCCAGCAGTTGGGGGAACTATGGCTACACCTTC.

J is TRBJ2-7 and V is TRBV5-4; D is uncertain. This CDR3 contains 12 residues. CDR1 SGHNT and CDR2 YYREEE come from the germline V gene (reference sequence). V lost 0 bases, J lost 4 bases, and 5 bases lay in between. In DNA form, the CDR3 reads TGTGCCAGCAGCTTGGACGGATACGAGCAGTACTTC. This gives the protein CASSLDGYEQYF.

This chain links TRBV4-1 with TRBJ1-2, with D possibly TRBD1 on 5 matching bases. CDR3 size: 16 residues. V lost 0 bases and J lost 3, with 14 bases in between. Germline CDR1 and CDR2: MGHRA and YSYEKL. CDR3: CASSQDPTAFDYGYTF. CDR3 coding DNA: TGCGCCAGCAGCCAAGACCCGACAGCCTTTGACTATGGCTACACCTTC.

This chain links TRBV18 with TRBJ2-7; no definite D call. In germline, CDR1 is KGHSH, CDR2 LQKENI. The CDR3 is 14 residues long. Trimming stripped 3 bases from V and 3 bases from J, with 12 bases between. The DNA of the CDR3 is TGTGCCAGCTCACCGAGTATTCACTTCTACGAGCAGTACTTC. Residues: CASSPSIHFYEQYF.

The rearrangement links TRBV5-4 to TRBJ2-5; D perhaps matches TRBD2 (7 bases). Germline CDR1 reads SGHNT; CDR2 reads YYREEE (reference sequence). The CDR3 length is 13 residues. The germline V and J ends were trimmed by 4 bases and 5 bases, with 12 bases remaining between them. The CDR3 loop is CASSPGGQETQYF. The DNA of the CDR3 is TGTGCCAGCAGCCCGGGGGGCCAGGAGACCCAGTACTTC.

The genes are TRBV2 and TRBJ2-7, with D maybe TRBD1 (6 bases). The CDR3 runs to 14 residues. The V end was cut by 8 bases, the J end by 0 bases, with 14 bases between. From germline, CDR1 is SNHLY and CDR2 FYNNEI. CDR3: CASGTQGHSYEQYF. In nucleotides, the CDR3 is TGTGCCAGCGGCACCCAGGGACACTCCTACGAGCAGTACTTC.

The chain employs TRBV19 and TRBJ2-7; 7 nucleotides line up with TRBD1. The length of the CDR3 is 19 residues. V gave up 4 bases and J gave up 3 bases; unmatched junction bases: 21. Germline lookup yields CDR1 LNHDA and CDR2 SQIVND (reference sequence). The CDR3 DNA reads as TGTGCCAGTAGTACCCGGACAGGAGGACAAACCACTAAGGTCTACGAGCAGTACTTC. It encodes CASSTRTGGQTTKVYEQYF.

In its sample, this clone was seen a few times. The rearrangement links TRBV5-6 to TRBJ2-1, with D tentatively TRBD2 (7 bases). Germline V gene sequence: CDR1 SGHDT, CDR2 YYEEEE. There are 17 residues in the CDR3. Between the trimmed V and J ends, which lost 0 bases and 2 bases, there was a span of 15 bases. CDR3 region: CASSLGWGGGPYNEQFF. CDR3 in DNA: TGTGCCAGCAGCTTGGGATGGGGCGGGGGCCCCTACAATGAGCAGTTCTTC.

The chain has TRBV28 and TRBJ2-7; 7 bases align to TRBD2. The CDR3 contains 15 residues. Trimming at V came to 7 bases and at J to 4 bases, leaving 13 bases not matched to a gene. Germline lookup yields CDR1 MDHEN and CDR2 SYDVKM. This CDR3 is CASTGRGSGIYEQYF. The CDR3 nucleotides read TGTGCCAGCACAGGGCGGGGGTCGGGAATATACGAGCAGTACTTC.

This clone was seen more than once but under ten times. The CDR3 is CASSEWGSVGRGEKLFF. In DNA form, the CDR3 reads TGTGCCAGCAGTGAATGGGGAAGCGTGGGCCGGGGTGAAAAACTGTTTTTT. This chain uses TRBV6-1 with TRBJ1-4; D is uncertain. The CDR3 has 17 residues. The germline gives CDR1 MNHNS, CDR2 SASEGT. V was pared by 2 bases and J by 7 bases, with 20 bases between.

The rearrangement links TRBV19 to TRBJ1-1, with TRBD1 as a possible D gene (5 bases). CDR1 is LNHDA, CDR2 SQIVND, per germline (reference sequence). V dropped 5 bases and J dropped 1 base, with 14 bases sitting between them. The CDR3 contains 15 residues. The CDR3 region is CASSPQWGGNTEAFF. CDR3 DNA sequence: TGTGCCAGTAGTCCCCAATGGGGCGGGAACACTGAAGCTTTCTTT.